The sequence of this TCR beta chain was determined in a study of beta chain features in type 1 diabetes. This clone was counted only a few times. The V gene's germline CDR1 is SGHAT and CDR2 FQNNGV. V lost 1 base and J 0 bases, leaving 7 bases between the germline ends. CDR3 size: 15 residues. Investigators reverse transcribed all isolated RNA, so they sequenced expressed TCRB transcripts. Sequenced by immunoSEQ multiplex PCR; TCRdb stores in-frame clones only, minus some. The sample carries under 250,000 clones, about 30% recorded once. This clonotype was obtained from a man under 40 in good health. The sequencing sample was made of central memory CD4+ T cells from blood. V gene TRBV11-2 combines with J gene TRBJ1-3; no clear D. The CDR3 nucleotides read TGTGCCAGCAGCTTAGTGGAAAGCTCTGGAAACACCATATATTTT. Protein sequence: CASSLVESSGNTIYF.